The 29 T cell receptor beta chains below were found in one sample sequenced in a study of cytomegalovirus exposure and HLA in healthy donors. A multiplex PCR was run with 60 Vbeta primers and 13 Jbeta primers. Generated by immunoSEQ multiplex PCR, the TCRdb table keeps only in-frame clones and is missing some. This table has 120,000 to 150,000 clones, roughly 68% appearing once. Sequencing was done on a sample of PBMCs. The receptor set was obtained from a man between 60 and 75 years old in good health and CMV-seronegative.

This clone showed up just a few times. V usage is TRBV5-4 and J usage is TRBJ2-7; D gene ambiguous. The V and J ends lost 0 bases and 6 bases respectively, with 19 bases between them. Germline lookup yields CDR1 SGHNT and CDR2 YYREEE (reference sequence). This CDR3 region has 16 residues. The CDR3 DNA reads TGTGCCAGCAGCTTGGATGTGGCGGCCTCTACTCGCGAGCAGTACTTC. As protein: CASSLDVAASTREQYF. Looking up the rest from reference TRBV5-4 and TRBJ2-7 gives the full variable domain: ETGVTQSPTHLIKTRGQQVTLRCSSQSGHNTVSWYQQALGQGPQFIFQYYREEENGRGNFPPRFSGLQFPNYSSELNVNALELDDSALYLCASSLDVAASTREQYFGPGTRLTVT.

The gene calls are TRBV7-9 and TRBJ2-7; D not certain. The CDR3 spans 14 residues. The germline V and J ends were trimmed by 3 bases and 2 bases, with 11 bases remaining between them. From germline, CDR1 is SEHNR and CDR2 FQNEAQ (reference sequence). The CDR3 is CASSLSASTYEQYF. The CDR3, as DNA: TGTGCCAGCAGCTTGTCAGCGTCCACCTACGAGCAGTACTTC.

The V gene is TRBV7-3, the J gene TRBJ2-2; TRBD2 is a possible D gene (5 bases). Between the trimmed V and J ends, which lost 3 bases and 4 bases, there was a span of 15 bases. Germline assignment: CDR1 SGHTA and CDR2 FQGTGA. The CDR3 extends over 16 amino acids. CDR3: CASSFAAGSSTGELFF. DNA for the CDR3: TGTGCCAGCAGCTTTGCGGCGGGTTCGAGCACCGGGGAGCTGTTTTTT.

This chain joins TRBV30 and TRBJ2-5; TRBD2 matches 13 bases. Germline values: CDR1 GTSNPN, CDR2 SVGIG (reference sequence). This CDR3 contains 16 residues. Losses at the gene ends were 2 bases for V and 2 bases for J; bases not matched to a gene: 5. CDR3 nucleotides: TGTGCCTGGAGTCGGGGGACTAGCGGGACTCAAGAGACCCAGTACTTC. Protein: CAWSRGTSGTQETQYF. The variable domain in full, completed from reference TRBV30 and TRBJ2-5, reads SQTIHQWPATLVQPVGSPLSLECTVEGTSNPNLYWYRQAAGRGLQLLFYSVGIGQISSEVPQNLSASRPQDRQFILSSKKLLLSDSGFYLCAWSRGTSGTQETQYFGPGTRLLVL.

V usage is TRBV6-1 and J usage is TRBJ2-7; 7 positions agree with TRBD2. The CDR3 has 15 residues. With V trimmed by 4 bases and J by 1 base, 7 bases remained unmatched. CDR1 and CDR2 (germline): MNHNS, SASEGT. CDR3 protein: CASSAPSGKSYEQYF. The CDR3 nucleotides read TGTGCCAGCAGTGCCCCTAGCGGTAAATCCTACGAGCAGTACTTC.

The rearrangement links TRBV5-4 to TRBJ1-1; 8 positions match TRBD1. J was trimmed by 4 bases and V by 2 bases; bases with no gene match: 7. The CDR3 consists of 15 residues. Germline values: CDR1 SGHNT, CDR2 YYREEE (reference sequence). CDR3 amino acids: CASSFGQGLATEAFF. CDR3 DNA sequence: TGTGCCAGCAGCTTCGGACAGGGCCTGGCCACTGAAGCTTTCTTT.

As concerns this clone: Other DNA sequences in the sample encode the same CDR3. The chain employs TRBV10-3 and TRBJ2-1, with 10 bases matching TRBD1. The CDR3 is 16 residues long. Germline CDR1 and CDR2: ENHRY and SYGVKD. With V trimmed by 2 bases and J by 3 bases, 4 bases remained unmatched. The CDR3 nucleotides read TGTGCCATCAGTGAGGGGTGGACAGGGGGCTACAATGAGCAGTTCTTC. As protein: CAISEGWTGGYNEQFF.

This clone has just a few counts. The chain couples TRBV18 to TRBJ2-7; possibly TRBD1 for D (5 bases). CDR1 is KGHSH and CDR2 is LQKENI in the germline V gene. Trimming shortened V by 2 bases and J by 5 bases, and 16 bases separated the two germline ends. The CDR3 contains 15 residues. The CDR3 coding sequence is TGTGCCAGCTCACCAGACTCTAGGGGCTTGGACGAGCAGTACTTC. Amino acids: CASSPDSRGLDEQYF.

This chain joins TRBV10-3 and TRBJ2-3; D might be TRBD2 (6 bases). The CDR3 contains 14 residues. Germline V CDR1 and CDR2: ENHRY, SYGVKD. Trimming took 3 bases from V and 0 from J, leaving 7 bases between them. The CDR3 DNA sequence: TGTGCCATCAGTGACGGGGGAAGCACAGATACGCAGTATTTT. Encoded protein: CAISDGGSTDTQYF.

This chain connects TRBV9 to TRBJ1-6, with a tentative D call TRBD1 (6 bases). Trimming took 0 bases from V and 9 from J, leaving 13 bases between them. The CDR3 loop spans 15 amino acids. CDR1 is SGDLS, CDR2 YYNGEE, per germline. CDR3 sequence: CASSVATGSGSPLHF. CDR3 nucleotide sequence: TGTGCCAGCAGCGTAGCCACAGGGTCCGGTTCACCCCTCCACTTT.

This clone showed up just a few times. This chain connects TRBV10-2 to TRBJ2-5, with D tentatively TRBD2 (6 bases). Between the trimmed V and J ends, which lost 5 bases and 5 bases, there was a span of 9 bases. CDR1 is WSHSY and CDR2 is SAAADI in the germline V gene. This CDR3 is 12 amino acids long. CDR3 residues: CASSIGGETQYF. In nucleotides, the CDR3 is TGCGCCAGCAGTATTGGAGGGGAGACCCAGTACTTC.

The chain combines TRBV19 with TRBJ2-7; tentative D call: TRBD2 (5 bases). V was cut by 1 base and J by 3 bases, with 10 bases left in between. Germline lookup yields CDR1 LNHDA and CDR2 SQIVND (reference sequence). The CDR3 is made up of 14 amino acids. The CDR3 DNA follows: TGTGCCAGTAGTATAGCACCCGGGGACTACGAGCAGTACTTC. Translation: CASSIAPGDYEQYF.

CDR3 in amino acids: CASSPTLAGGETQYF. The CDR3 DNA sequence: TGTGCCAGCAGCCCTACACTAGCGGGCGGAGAGACCCAGTACTTC. The chain uses TRBV11-2 and TRBJ2-5, with 9 nucleotides matching TRBD2. Unmatched junction bases numbered 8, after V lost 5 bases and J lost 4 bases. Germline CDR1 reads SGHAT; CDR2 reads FQNNGV. The CDR3 runs to 15 residues.

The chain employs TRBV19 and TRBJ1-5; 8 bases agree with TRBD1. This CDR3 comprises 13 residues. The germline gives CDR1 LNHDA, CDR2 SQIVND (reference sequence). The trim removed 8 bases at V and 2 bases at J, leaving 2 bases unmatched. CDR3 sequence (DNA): TGTGCCAGTCAGGGGGCCGGCAATCAGCCCCAGCATTTT. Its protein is CASQGAGNQPQHF.

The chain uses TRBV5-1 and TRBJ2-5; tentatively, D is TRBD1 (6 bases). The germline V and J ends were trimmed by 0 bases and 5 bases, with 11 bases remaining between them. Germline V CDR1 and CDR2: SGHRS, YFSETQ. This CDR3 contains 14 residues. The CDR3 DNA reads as TGCGCCAGCAGCTTGGCAACCACAGGGGAGACCCAGTACTTC. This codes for CASSLATTGETQYF. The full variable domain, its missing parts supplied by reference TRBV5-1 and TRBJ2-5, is KAGVTQTPRYLIKTRGQQVTLSCSPISGHRSVSWYQQTPGQGLQFLFEYFSETQRNKGNFPGRFSGRQFSNSRSEMNVSTLELGDSALYLCASSLATTGETQYFGPGTRLLVL.

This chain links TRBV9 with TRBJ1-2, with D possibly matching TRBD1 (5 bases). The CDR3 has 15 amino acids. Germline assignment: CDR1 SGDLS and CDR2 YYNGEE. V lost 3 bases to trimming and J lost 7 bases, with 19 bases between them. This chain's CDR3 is CASSASGGQMVGYTF. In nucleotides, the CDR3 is TGTGCCAGCAGCGCCTCGGGGGGTCAGATGGTTGGCTACACCTTC. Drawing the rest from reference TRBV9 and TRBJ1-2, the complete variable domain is DSGVTQTPKHLITATGQRVTLRCSPRSGDLSVYWYQQSLDQGLQFLIQYYNGEERAKGNILERFSAQQFPDLHSELNLSSLELGDSALYFCASSASGGQMVGYTFGSGTRLTVV.

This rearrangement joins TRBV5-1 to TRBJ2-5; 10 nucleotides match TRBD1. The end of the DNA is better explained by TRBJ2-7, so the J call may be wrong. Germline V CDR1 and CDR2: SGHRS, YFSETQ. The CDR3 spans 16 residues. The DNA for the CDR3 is TGCGCCAGCAGCGGGGGGACAGGGGTGAGCTCCTACGAGCAGTACTTC. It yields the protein CASSGGTGVSSYEQYF.

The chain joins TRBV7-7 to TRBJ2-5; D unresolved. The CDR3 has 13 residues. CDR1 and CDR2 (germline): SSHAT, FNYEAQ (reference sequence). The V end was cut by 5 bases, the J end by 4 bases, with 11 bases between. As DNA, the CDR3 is TGTGCCAGCAGCCCTCAGGTTTTAGAGACCCAGTACTTC. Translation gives CASSPQVLETQYF.

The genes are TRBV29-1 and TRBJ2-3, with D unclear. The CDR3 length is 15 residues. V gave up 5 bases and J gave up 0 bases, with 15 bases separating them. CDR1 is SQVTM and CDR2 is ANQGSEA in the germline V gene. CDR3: CSVFGRRMSTDTQYF. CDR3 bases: TGCAGCGTTTTCGGCCGGCGGATGAGCACAGATACGCAGTATTTT.

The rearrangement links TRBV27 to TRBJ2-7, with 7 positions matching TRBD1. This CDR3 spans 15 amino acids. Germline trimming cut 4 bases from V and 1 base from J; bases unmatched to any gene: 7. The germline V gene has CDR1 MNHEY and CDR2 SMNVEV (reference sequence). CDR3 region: CASSWNLDRSYEQYF. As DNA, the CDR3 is TGTGCCAGCAGTTGGAATTTGGACAGGTCCTACGAGCAGTACTTC.

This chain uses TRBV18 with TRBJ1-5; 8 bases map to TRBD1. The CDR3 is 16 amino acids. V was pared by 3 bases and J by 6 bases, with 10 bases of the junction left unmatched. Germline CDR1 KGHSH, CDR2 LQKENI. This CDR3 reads CASSPRGQGDRQPQHF. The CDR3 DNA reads TGTGCCAGCTCACCCCGCGGACAGGGAGATCGTCAGCCCCAGCATTTT.

CDR3 residues: CASSPNLQGNDGNQPQHF. As DNA, the CDR3 is TGTGCCAGTAGCCCAAACCTCCAGGGGAATGATGGCAATCAGCCCCAGCATTTT. The chain recombines TRBV19 with TRBJ1-5, with D perhaps matching TRBD1 (6 bases). Germline CDR1 and CDR2: LNHDA and SQIVND (reference sequence). This CDR3 is 18 amino acids long. Trimming left V 6 bases short and J 2 bases short, with 23 bases between.

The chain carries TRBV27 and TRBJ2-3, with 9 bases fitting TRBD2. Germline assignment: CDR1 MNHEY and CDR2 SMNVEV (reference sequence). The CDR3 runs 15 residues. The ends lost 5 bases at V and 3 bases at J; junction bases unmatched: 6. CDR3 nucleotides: TGTGCCAGCAGTGTTAGCGGGAGAGGAACAGATACGCAGTATTTT. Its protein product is CASSVSGRGTDTQYF.

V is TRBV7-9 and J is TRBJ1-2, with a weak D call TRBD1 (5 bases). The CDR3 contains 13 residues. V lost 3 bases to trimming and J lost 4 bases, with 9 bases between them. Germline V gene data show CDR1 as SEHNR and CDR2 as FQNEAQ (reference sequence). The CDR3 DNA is TGTGCCAGCAGCTTTCAGGGATCCTATGGCTACACCTTC. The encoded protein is CASSFQGSYGYTF.

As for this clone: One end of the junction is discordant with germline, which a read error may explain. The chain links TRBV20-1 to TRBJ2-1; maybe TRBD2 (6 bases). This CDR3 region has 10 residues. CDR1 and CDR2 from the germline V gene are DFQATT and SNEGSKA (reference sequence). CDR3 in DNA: TGCAGTTCTAGCGTCAATGAGCAGTTCTTC. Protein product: CSSSVNEQFF.

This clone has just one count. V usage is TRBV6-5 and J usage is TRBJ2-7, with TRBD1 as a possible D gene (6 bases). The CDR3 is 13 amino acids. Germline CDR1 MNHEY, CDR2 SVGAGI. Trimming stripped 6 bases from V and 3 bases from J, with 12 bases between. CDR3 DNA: TGTGCCAGCAGAGCGCCAGGGGACTACGAGCAGTACTTC. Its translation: CASRAPGDYEQYF.

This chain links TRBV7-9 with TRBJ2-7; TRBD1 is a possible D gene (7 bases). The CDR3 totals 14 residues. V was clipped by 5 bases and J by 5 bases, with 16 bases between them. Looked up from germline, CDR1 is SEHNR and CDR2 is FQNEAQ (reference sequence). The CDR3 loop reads CASSRGTAPNEQYF. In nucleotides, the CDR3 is TGTGCCAGCAGCCGGGGGACAGCCCCTAACGAGCAGTACTTC.

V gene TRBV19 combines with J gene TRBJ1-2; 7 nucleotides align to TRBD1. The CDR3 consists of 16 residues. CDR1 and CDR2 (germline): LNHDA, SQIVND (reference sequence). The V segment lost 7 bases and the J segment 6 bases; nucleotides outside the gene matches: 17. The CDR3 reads CASTILGGGGAHGYTF. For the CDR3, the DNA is TGTGCCAGTACCATCCTAGGGGGCGGCGGCGCCCATGGCTACACCTTC.

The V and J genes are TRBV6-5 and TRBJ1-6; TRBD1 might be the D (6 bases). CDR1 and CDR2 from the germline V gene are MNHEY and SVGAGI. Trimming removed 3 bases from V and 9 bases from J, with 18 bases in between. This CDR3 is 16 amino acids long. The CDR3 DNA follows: TGTGCCAGCAGTTATATTTCCGGACAGAGGAGTTCACCCCTCCACTTT. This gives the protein CASSYISGQRSSPLHF.